A selection of T cell receptor beta chains follows, all from one sample in a study of blood T cells in healthy people across ages. TCRdb ran MiXCR on the 5' RACE reads and lists one entry per CDR3 protein. This table has around 1.7 million distinct CDR3 sequences, approximately 28% appearing once. Input material: blood. The source of these receptors is a woman in her thirties in good health. Both conserved end residues are part of each CDR3. A D gene is named only where the DNA matches it firmly. Expanded clones get a size class; other rows say once, few or many, or leave the size out.

clone_size j_call d_call v_call cdr3_aa cdr3_nt
few TRBJ1-5 TRBD1 TRBV6-5 CASSYSVDRVSGRNQPQHF TGTGCCAGCAGTTACTCGGTTGACAGGGTCTCTGGGCGCAATCAGCCCCAGCATTTT
many TRBJ1-2 TRBD1 TRBV20-1 CSARDPAGTGDYGYTF TGCAGTGCTAGAGATCCTGCCGGGACAGGGGATTATGGCTACACCTTC
. TRBJ2-1 TRBD2 TRBV19 CASSIMEAGVWFF TGTGCCAGTAGTATAATGGAGGCGGGAGTCTGGTTCTTC
few TRBJ2-2 . TRBV12-3/TRBV12-4 CASRAGGGNGELFF TGTGCCAGCAGGGCAGGAGGGGGGAACGGGGAGCTGTTTTTT
once TRBJ1-1 . TRBV12-3/TRBV12-4 CANSNGGREAFF TGTGCCAACAGCAACGGGGGACGGGAGGCTTTCTTT
. TRBJ2-3 . TRBV9 CASSVFGKSTDTQYF TGTGCCAGCAGCGTCTTCGGGAAAAGCACAGATACGCAGTATTTT
many TRBJ1-1 . TRBV6-6 CASSPAANTEAFF TGTGCCAGCAGCCCCGCAGCGAACACTGAAGCTTTCTTT
. TRBJ2-7 TRBD1 TRBV7-9 CASSWPGQGVTEQYF TGTGCCAGCAGCTGGCCGGGACAGGGAGTTACCGAGCAGTACTTC
many TRBJ2-5 TRBD2 TRBV9 CASSTWTSGREETQYF TGTGCCAGCAGCACGTGGACTAGCGGGAGGGAAGAGACCCAGTACTTC
. TRBJ2-7 . TRBV2 CASSEEGTEFSYEQYF TGTGCCAGCAGTGAAGAGGGGACGGAGTTCTCCTACGAGCAGTACTTC
. TRBJ2-7 TRBD1 TRBV29-1 CSAALTGEYEQYF TGCAGCGCTGCTTTAACAGGGGAGTACGAGCAGTACTTC
. TRBJ2-3 . TRBV7-9 CASSLDGGWADTQYF TGTGCCAGCAGCTTAGATGGCGGCTGGGCAGATACGCAGTATTTT
once TRBJ1-6 . TRBV6-1 CASREGRGSSYNSPLHF TGTGCCAGCAGGGAGGGGAGGGGGAGCTCCTATAATTCACCCCTCCACTTT
. TRBJ2-1 TRBD2 TRBV18 CASSLLALEYNEQFF TGTGCCAGTTCCCTACTAGCGTTAGAGTACAATGAGCAGTTCTTC
few TRBJ2-3 . TRBV12-3/TRBV12-4 CASRPRTADRTDTQYF TGTGCCAGCAGACCGAGGACCGCAGACCGAACAGATACGCAGTATTTT
few TRBJ1-2 . TRBV20-1 CSASPSSGRSYGYTF TGCAGTGCTAGTCCATCGTCGGGGCGCAGCTATGGCTACACCTTC
. TRBJ2-2 . TRBV5-1 CASSSGAGTGELFF TGCGCCAGCAGCTCGGGAGCAGGGACCGGGGAGCTGTTTTTT
few TRBJ1-1 . TRBV6-5 CASSPPGWGGNTEAFF TGTGCCAGCAGTCCTCCAGGGTGGGGGGGGAACACTGAAGCTTTCTTT
many TRBJ2-4 . TRBV7-9 CASSGGGNIQYF TGTGCCAGCAGCGGAGGGGGGAACATTCAGTACTTC
many TRBJ2-7 . TRBV19 CASSEGTPYEQYF TGTGCCAGTAGCGAAGGGACACCCTACGAGCAGTACTTC
many TRBJ2-1 . TRBV11-2 CASSPGRVVINEQFF TGTGCCAGCAGCCCGGGGCGGGTGGTAATCAATGAGCAGTTCTTC
many TRBJ2-7 . TRBV4-1 CASSQGGTVYEQYF TGCGCCAGCAGCCAAGGCGGGACAGTCTACGAGCAGTACTTC
few TRBJ2-4 TRBD2 TRBV7-4 CASSSSGLADKNIQYF TGTGCCAGCAGCTCGTCGGGACTAGCGGACAAAAACATTCAGTACTTC
few TRBJ1-1 TRBD1 TRBV6-2/TRBV6-3 CASSYRSPGQRNTEAFF TGTGCCAGCAGCTACCGGAGTCCGGGACAGAGGAACACTGAAGCTTTCTTT
. TRBJ1-5 TRBD1 TRBV6-2/TRBV6-3 CASSNRGPQPQHF TGTGCCAGCAGTAACAGGGGCCCGCAGCCCCAGCATTTT
. TRBJ1-2 . TRBV6-1 CASRLSYGYTF TGTGCCAGCAGACTGAGCTATGGCTACACCTTC
few TRBJ2-1 . TRBV7-9 CASSSSQGRKDEQFF TGTGCCAGCAGCTCATCCCAGGGCCGAAAGGATGAGCAGTTCTTC
. TRBJ1-2 . TRBV5-1 CASRVDYYGYTF TGCGCCAGCAGGGTTGATTACTATGGCTACACCTTC
. TRBJ1-2 . TRBV25-1 CASSEFRGGTLHGYTF TGTGCCAGCAGTGAATTTCGCGGGGGGACCCTCCATGGCTACACCTTC
. TRBJ2-7 TRBD1 TRBV12-5 CASGQTTGTGALYEQYF TGTGCTAGTGGTCAAACTACCGGGACAGGAGCCCTCTACGAGCAGTACTTC
. TRBJ1-2 . TRBV2 CASYQGDIDYGYTF TGTGCCAGCTATCAGGGCGACATCGACTATGGCTACACCTTC
. TRBJ2-1 . TRBV4-1 CASSQPGVCEQFF TGCGCCAGCAGCCAACCCGGGGTCTGCGAGCAGTTCTTC
few TRBJ2-2 . TRBV7-3 CASRLARSTGELFF TGTGCCAGCAGGTTAGCCCGCTCCACCGGGGAGCTGTTTTTT
. TRBJ1-1 TRBD1 TRBV12-3/TRBV12-4 CASSLSRDRSPEAFF TGTGCCAGCAGTCTAAGTAGGGACAGATCGCCTGAAGCTTTCTTT
. TRBJ2-5 . TRBV12-3/TRBV12-4 CASSYPVSNEQYF TGTGCCAGCAGTTACCCCGTTTCAAATGAGCAGTACTTC
. TRBJ2-1 . TRBV7-8 CASSLRAEGEQFF TGTGCCAGCAGCTTAAGGGCAGAAGGTGAGCAGTTCTTC
. TRBJ1-1 . TRBV2 CASSEARAFF TGTGCCAGCAGTGAAGCGCGAGCTTTCTTT
. TRBJ2-3 . TRBV24-1 CATSDTKGADTQYF TGTGCCACCAGTGATACGAAGGGGGCAGATACGCAGTATTTT
. TRBJ1-6 . TRBV3-1 CASSQEQRNGGPLHF TGTGCCAGCAGCCAAGAGCAAAGGAACGGAGGACCCCTCCACTTT
few TRBJ2-5 TRBD1 TRBV7-9 CASSLTGASMETQYF TGTGCCAGCAGCTTGACAGGGGCGAGCATGGAGACCCAGTACTTC
few TRBJ2-7 TRBD1 TRBV14 CASSQAPGQGSYEQYF TGTGCCAGCAGCCAGGCGCCGGGACAGGGCTCCTACGAGCAGTACTTC
many TRBJ2-7 TRBD1 TRBV20-1 CSAPGQNYEQYF TGCAGTGCACCGGGACAGAACTACGAGCAGTACTTC
. TRBJ1-3 . TRBV7-3 CASSLRADKSSGNTIYF TGTGCCAGCAGCTTAAGGGCGGATAAGAGCTCTGGAAACACCATATATTTT
. TRBJ1-5 TRBD1 TRBV6-6 CASRPTGGPNQPQHF TGTGCCAGCAGACCCACAGGGGGCCCGAATCAGCCCCAGCATTTT
. TRBJ2-2 TRBD1 TRBV12-3/TRBV12-4 CASSFFRTGQTGELFF TGTGCCAGCAGTTTTTTCAGGACAGGCCAGACCGGGGAGCTGTTTTTT
few TRBJ2-1 . TRBV3-1 CASSQVAREQFF TGTGCCAGCAGCCAAGTGGCGCGTGAGCAGTTCTTC
. TRBJ2-3 . TRBV9 CASSPTGDGTDTQYF TGTGCCAGCAGCCCGACCGGCGATGGGACAGATACGCAGTATTTT
many TRBJ2-7 TRBD2 TRBV25-1 CASSDATSGGAYEQYF TGTGCCAGCAGTGACGCGACTAGCGGGGGAGCCTACGAGCAGTACTTC
. TRBJ2-7 . TRBV27 CASSLSDGREQYF TGTGCCAGCAGTTTATCGGACGGACGCGAGCAGTACTTC
. TRBJ2-1 TRBD2 TRBV5-5 CASSWGLAGGTQFF TGTGCCAGCAGCTGGGGACTAGCGGGGGGTACACAGTTCTTC
. TRBJ2-7 TRBD1 TRBV28 CASSLWGVQGVYEQYF TGTGCCAGCAGTTTATGGGGAGTGCAGGGGGTCTACGAGCAGTACTTC
. TRBJ1-2 TRBD1 TRBV12-5 CASGLGQGTTGYTF TGTGCTAGTGGTTTGGGACAGGGGACGACTGGCTACACCTTC